This record looks at one T cell receptor beta chain sequence and its context. Its antigen is not known. The sample is drawn from a study of cytomegalovirus exposure and HLA in healthy donors. Clones were sequenced by immunoSEQ multiplex PCR, and TCRdb holds only the in-frame ones, with some missing. The sample includes roughly 52,000 clones, roughly 93% seen only once; the top ten take about 1.8%. Study results and limitations: Most TCRs appeared rarely, but some public TCRs recurred in many donors.

Material for sequencing was PBMCs. This TCR was recovered from a woman younger than 30 in good health and CMV-seropositive.

The CDR3 coding sequence is TGTGCCAGCAGCGTATCCGCGGGGGGGACGTCGGATACGCAGTATTTT. Translation: CASSVSAGGTSDTQYF. The rearrangement joins TRBV9 to TRBJ2-3; 9 bases map to TRBD2. Germline trimming cut 1 base from V and 6 bases from J; bases unmatched to any gene: 9. The CDR3 length is 16 residues. Germline values: CDR1 SGDLS, CDR2 YYNGEE.